What follows is one T cell receptor (beta chain) and its context. Clones were read by immunoSEQ multiplex PCR, and TCRdb kept only the in-frame ones, dropping some. Here the sample spans roughly 130,000 clones, approximately 94% being singletons. This sample is part of a study of control samples from healthy donors and cancer patients. The length of the CDR3 is 13 residues. Germline V gene lookup returns CDR1 SNHLY and CDR2 FYNNEI. V lost 7 bases, J lost 2 bases, and 12 bases lay in between. The receptor was isolated from a man aged 30 to 45 in good health. V and J are TRBV2 and TRBJ2-7, with D perhaps being TRBD1 or TRBD2 (5 bases each). The specimen was blood. The CDR3 bases are TGTGCCAGCATGGCCGGGGACCCCTACGAGCAGTACTTC. This sequence encodes CASMAGDPYEQYF.